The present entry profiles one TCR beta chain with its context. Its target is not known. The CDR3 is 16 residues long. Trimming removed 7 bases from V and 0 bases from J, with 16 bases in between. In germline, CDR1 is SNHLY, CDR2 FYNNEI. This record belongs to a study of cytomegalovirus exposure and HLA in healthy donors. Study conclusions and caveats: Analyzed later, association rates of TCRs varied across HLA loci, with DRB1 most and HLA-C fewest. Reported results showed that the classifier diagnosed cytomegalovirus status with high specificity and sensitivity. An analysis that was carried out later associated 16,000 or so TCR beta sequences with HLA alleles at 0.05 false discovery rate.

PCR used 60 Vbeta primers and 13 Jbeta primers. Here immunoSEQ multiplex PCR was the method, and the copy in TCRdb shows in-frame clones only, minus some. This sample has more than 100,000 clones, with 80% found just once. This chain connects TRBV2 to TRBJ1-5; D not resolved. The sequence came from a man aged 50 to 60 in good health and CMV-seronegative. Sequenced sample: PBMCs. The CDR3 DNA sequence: TGTGCCAGCATGGGTCCGACGGGTTATAGCAATCAGCCCCAGCATTTT. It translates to CASMGPTGYSNQPQHF.